This record looks at one T cell receptor beta chain sequence and its context. This record belongs to a study of blood T cell repertoires in COVID-19. Study-wide context: Researchers got acute and convalescent COVID-19 samples from the United States, Italy and Spain. Sources were T cells, B-cell-depleted T cells, or PBMCs; the material itself was cDNA or gDNA.

Authors' methods: Quantification of nucleated cells was approximated via reference gene primer amplification. Produced via immunoSEQ multiplex PCR; TCRdb's table is partial and in-frame only. That table supplies the V and J calls and clone size; D and trimming were determined from the DNA. The sample includes 200,000 to 250,000 clones, about 88% of them seen just once. The germline V gene encodes CDR1 SEHNR and CDR2 FQNEAQ (reference sequence). Losses at the gene ends were 5 bases for V and 2 bases for J; bases not matched to a gene: 3. The CDR3 has 14 amino acids. This sequence originates from a woman aged 55-75 years with acute or convalescent COVID-19. V gene TRBV7-9 combines with J gene TRBJ2-3; TRBD2 matches 8 bases. Sequences were obtained from peripheral blood. The DNA for the CDR3 is TGTGCCAGCAGCGCTAGCGGGTACACAGATACGCAGTATTTT. This encodes CASSASGYTDTQYF.